Shown below are 30 T cell receptor beta chains from a single sample sequenced in a study of CD8 T cells in Susac syndrome. Reverse transcription of roughly 0.5 to 1 ug RNA used random hexamers. TCRdb reprocessed the immunoSEQ multiplex PCR reads with MiXCR, giving one entry per CDR3 protein. The sample includes around 190,000 distinct CDR3 sequences, 85% to 95% of them seen just once. The sample was CD4+ T cells from PBMCs. The origin of the receptors is a human donor in good health.

The table lists this clonotype with a few counts. CDR3 protein: CASSFLDEQFF. The CDR3 bases are TGTGCCAGCAGTTTTCTGGATGAGCAGTTCTTC. V gene TRBV12-3 or TRBV12-4 combines with J gene TRBJ2-1; no firm D call. V was trimmed by 3 bases and J by 8 bases, leaving 5 bases between them. The CDR3 contains 11 residues.

Only one count was recorded for this clonotype. V and J are TRBV29-1 and TRBJ2-5, with TRBD1 identical over 10 bases. The length of the CDR3 is 13 residues. The V gene's germline CDR1 is SQVTM and CDR2 ANQGSEA. The V and J ends lost 7 bases and 3 bases, in that order; junction bases with no gene match: 5. This CDR3 reads CSGGQGTKETQYF. The CDR3 DNA sequence: TGCAGCGGGGGACAGGGGACTAAAGAGACCCAGTACTTC.

The J gene is TRBJ2-1, the V gene TRBV5-4; tentatively, D is TRBD2 (6 bases). Trimming pared 3 bases from V and 0 bases from J, leaving 16 bases between. From germline, CDR1 is SGHNT and CDR2 YYREEE (reference sequence). The CDR3 extends over 17 amino acids. CDR3 in amino acids: CASSSARETSSYNEQFF. CDR3 coding DNA: TGTGCCAGCAGCTCGGCCCGGGAGACTAGCTCCTACAATGAGCAGTTCTTC. Full variable domain (rest looked up from reference TRBV5-4 and TRBJ2-1): ETGVTQSPTHLIKTRGQQVTLRCSSQSGHNTVSWYQQALGQGPQFIFQYYREEENGRGNFPPRFSGLQFPNYSSELNVNALELDDSALYLCASSSARETSSYNEQFFGPGTRLTVL.

V and J are TRBV4-1 and TRBJ1-5; tentatively, D is TRBD1 (5 bases). The V end was cut by 0 bases, the J end by 4 bases, with 13 bases between. The CDR3 has 16 amino acids. Per the germline V gene, CDR1 is MGHRA and CDR2 is YSYEKL. Here the CDR3 reads CASSQDRGRVNQPQHF. DNA of the CDR3: TGCGCCAGCAGCCAAGATAGGGGCAGGGTAAATCAGCCCCAGCATTTT.

V usage is TRBV5-1 and J usage is TRBJ1-2; 7 bases agree with TRBD1. Germline assignment: CDR1 SGHRS and CDR2 YFSETQ. Trimming removed 5 bases from V and 4 bases from J; junction bases left unmatched: 8. The CDR3 loop spans 14 amino acids. The CDR3 loop reads CASRSTGAGYGYTF. The CDR3 DNA is TGCGCCAGCAGATCAACAGGGGCGGGCTATGGCTACACCTTC.

The chain recombines TRBV30 with TRBJ2-5, with a weak D call TRBD2 (6 bases). V was shortened by 0 bases and J by 4 bases, with 6 bases between the two germline ends. CDR1 is GTSNPN, CDR2 SVGIG, per germline (reference sequence). This CDR3 region has 12 residues. CDR3 coding DNA: TGTGCCTGGAGTGTCGGGGGAGAGACCCAGTACTTC. Translation gives CAWSVGGETQYF.

This sequence joins TRBV28 and TRBJ2-7; D uncertain. This CDR3 contains 13 residues. V was clipped by 3 bases and J by 5 bases, with 11 bases between them. Germline-derived CDR1 and CDR2 are MDHEN and SYDVKM. The CDR3 coding sequence is TGTGCCAGCAGTTTCCCATCTGGGGACGAGCAGTACTTC. It specifies CASSFPSGDEQYF.

The chain carries TRBV25-1 and TRBJ1-2; D call uncertain. Looked up from germline, CDR1 is MGHDK and CDR2 is SYGVNS. This CDR3 contains 15 residues. Trimming cost V 2 bases and J 7 bases, with 17 bases left between them. CDR3: CASSEDRQRRGGYTF. The CDR3 coding sequence is TGTGCCAGCAGTGAAGATAGGCAGCGGCGGGGTGGCTACACCTTC.

The CDR3 DNA sequence: TGTGCCACCAGCAGACCGGACAGAACCTATGGCTACACCTTC. Protein: CATSRPDRTYGYTF. The chain has TRBV15 and TRBJ1-2, with D maybe TRBD1 (6 bases). CDR1 and CDR2 from the germline V gene are LNHNV and YYDKDF (reference sequence). The germline V and J ends were trimmed by 2 bases and 4 bases, with 11 bases remaining between them. This CDR3 has 14 amino acids. The whole variable domain, remainder taken from reference TRBV15 and TRBJ1-2, is DAMVIQNPRYQVTQFGKPVTLSCSQTLNHNVMYWYQQKSSQAPKLLFHYYDKDFNNEADTPDNFQSRRPNTSFCFLDIRSPGLGDTAMYLCATSRPDRTYGYTFGSGTRLTVV.

The CDR3: CASSSQREFTDTQYF. CDR3 DNA sequence: TGTGCCAGCAGTTCCCAGCGGGAGTTTACAGATACGCAGTATTTT. The genes are TRBV6-2 or TRBV6-3 and TRBJ2-3; TRBD2 agrees at 8 bases. Germline loops: CDR1 MNHEY, CDR2 SVGEGT. The CDR3 length is 15 residues. V lost 4 bases, J lost 3 bases, and 6 bases stayed unmatched.

This chain joins TRBV29-1 and TRBJ2-3; TRBD1 matches 9 bases. The V segment lost 6 bases and the J segment 2 bases; nucleotides outside the gene matches: 6. Looked up from germline, CDR1 is SQVTM and CDR2 is ANQGSEA. The CDR3 is made up of 14 amino acids. The CDR3 DNA is TGCAGCGTGATCGGGACAGGGAACACAGATACGCAGTATTTT. Protein: CSVIGTGNTDTQYF.

The chain combines TRBV12-3 or TRBV12-4 with TRBJ2-3; 7 bases line up with TRBD2. This CDR3 comprises 15 residues. V lost 6 bases, J lost 6 bases, and 12 bases stayed unmatched. This CDR3 is CASSLGIAGFDTQYF. CDR3 coding DNA: TGTGCCAGCAGCTTGGGAATAGCGGGTTTTGATACGCAGTATTTT.

This CDR3 is CASSLVGYINEQFF. As DNA, the CDR3 is TGTGCCAGCAGCTTAGTGGGCTACATCAATGAGCAGTTCTTC. The chain is built from TRBV11-1 and TRBJ2-1, with no clear D. Trimming left V 1 base short and J 6 bases short, with 10 bases between. CDR3 length equals 14 residues. CDR1 SGHAT and CDR2 FQDESV come from the germline V gene (reference sequence).

The rearrangement links TRBV6-1 to TRBJ2-7; D tentatively fits TRBD1 or TRBD2 (5 bases each). This CDR3 has 14 residues. Germline V gene data show CDR1 as MNHNS and CDR2 as SASEGT. V lost 1 base and J lost 1, with 8 bases in between. CDR3 DNA sequence: TGTGCCAGCAGTGAAGGGGACCTGTCCTACGAGCAGTACGTC. The encoded protein is CASSEGDLSYEQYV.

V is TRBV25-1 and J is TRBJ1-5, with 9 bases aligning to TRBD1. V gave up 4 bases and J gave up 6 bases; unmatched junction bases: 7. Germline assignment: CDR1 MGHDK and CDR2 SYGVNS. The CDR3 has 15 amino acids. CDR3 region: CASSGSGQGRQPQHF. The DNA for the CDR3 is TGTGCCAGCAGTGGCTCCGGACAGGGGCGTCAGCCCCAGCATTTT.

In regard to this clonotype: The CDR3 end shows no conserved phenylalanine or tryptophan, and so a read error is likely. The V and J genes are TRBV29-1 and TRBJ2-5; D might be TRBD2 (6 bases). The CDR3 covers 12 residues. V gave up 8 bases and J gave up 0 bases, with 10 bases separating them. CDR1 and CDR2 from the germline V gene are SQVTM and ANQGSEA. The CDR3 bases are TGCAGCATCCGGGACTACCAAGAGACCCAGTACTTG. Its translation: CSIRDYQETQYL.

A few counts support this clonotype. The CDR3 sequence: CASSPTLYEQYF. The CDR3, as DNA: TGTGCCAGCTCCCCCACTCTCTACGAGCAGTACTTC. The genes are TRBV12-3 or TRBV12-4 and TRBJ2-7; D gene unclear. This CDR3 comprises 12 residues. V lost 8 bases to trimming and J lost 3 bases, with 11 bases between them.

The chain joins TRBV9 to TRBJ2-2; D is possibly TRBD2 (5 bases). Trimming removed 6 bases at V and 2 bases at J, with 8 bases between. Germline CDR1 SGDLS, CDR2 YYNGEE. This CDR3 contains 13 residues. DNA for the CDR3: TGTGCCAGCAATCGGGGTAACACCGGGGAGCTGTTTTTT. Translating gives CASNRGNTGELFF.

CDR3 residues: CAWSDGVPYEQYV. The DNA of the CDR3 is TGTGCCTGGAGTGACGGGGTCCCCTACGAGCAGTACGTC. The chain carries TRBV30 and TRBJ2-7, with TRBD2 as a possible D gene (5 bases). CDR1 and CDR2 from the germline V gene are GTSNPN and SVGIG (reference sequence). The CDR3 has 13 residues. V was trimmed by 1 base and J by 2 bases, leaving 9 bases between them.

The chain employs TRBV20-1 and TRBJ1-4, with TRBD1 as a possible D gene (5 bases). Trimming removed 0 bases from V and 6 bases from J, with 14 bases in between. CDR1 DFQATT and CDR2 SNEGSKA come from the germline V gene (reference sequence). This CDR3 is 15 amino acids long. The DNA for the CDR3 is TGCAGTGCTAGAGATGGGGGAGCTCCCGATGAAAAACTGTTTTTT. Translation: CSARDGGAPDEKLFF.

This chain uses TRBV30 with TRBJ2-1, with 8 bases fitting TRBD2. Trimming removed 3 bases from V and 9 bases from J; junction bases left unmatched: 7. Germline CDR1 and CDR2: GTSNPN and SVGIG (reference sequence). The CDR3 is 13 residues long. The CDR3 sequence is CAWRAHGRGEQFF. CDR3 DNA sequence: TGTGCCTGGAGGGCACACGGGAGGGGTGAGCAGTTCTTC.

The V and J genes are TRBV14 and TRBJ2-3; a possible D gene is TRBD1 (5 bases). The CDR3 spans 13 residues. Germline CDR1 and CDR2: SGHDN and FVKESK. Trimming pared 5 bases from V and 6 bases from J, leaving 12 bases between. The CDR3 nucleotides read TGTGCCAGCAGCTTAGGGGCGAGGGATACGCAGTATTTT. This sequence encodes CASSLGARDTQYF. Drawing the rest from reference TRBV14 and TRBJ2-3, the complete variable domain is EAGVTQFPSHSVIEKGQTVTLRCDPISGHDNLYWYRRVMGKEIKFLLHFVKESKQDESGMPNNRFLAERTGGTYSTLKVQPAELEDSGVYFCASSLGARDTQYFGPGTRLTVL.

The chain couples TRBV7-2 to TRBJ1-2, with no clear D. CDR1 and CDR2 (germline): SGHTA, FQGNSA. The V and J ends lost 6 bases and 6 bases respectively, with 14 bases between them. There are 13 residues in the CDR3. The CDR3 DNA follows: TGTGCCAGCAGTCAACCCCCGATCAATGGCTACACCTTC. This translates into CASSQPPINGYTF.

J is TRBJ1-1 and V is TRBV12-3 or TRBV12-4; D remains unclear. The CDR3 runs to 11 residues. Trimming removed 1 base from V and 7 bases from J, with 4 bases in between. The CDR3 coding sequence is TGTGCCAGCAGTTTAGGTAGTGAAGCTTTCTTT. Protein product: CASSLGSEAFF.

CDR3 DNA: TGTGCTAGTGGTTTGAGAGCCAAGGGCGGGGAGCTGTTTTTT. It is translated as CASGLRAKGGELFF. The chain is built from TRBV12-5 and TRBJ2-2; D is undetermined. Germline lookup yields CDR1 LGHNT and CDR2 FRNRAP. CDR3 length: 14 amino acids. The V and J ends lost 2 bases and 7 bases respectively, with 11 bases between them.

The J gene is TRBJ2-5, the V gene TRBV20-1; perhaps TRBD1 as D (5 bases). V dropped 6 bases and J dropped 5 bases, with 16 bases sitting between them. The CDR3 consists of 13 residues. CDR1 is DFQATT and CDR2 is SNEGSKA in the germline V gene (reference sequence). In nucleotides, the CDR3 is TGCAGTGCCGTGGACACGGAGAGGGAGACCCAGTACTTC. This encodes CSAVDTERETQYF.

The chain recombines TRBV20-1 with TRBJ2-3; TRBD2 matches at 8 bases. The CDR3 sequence is 17 residues long. The ends lost 1 base at V and 3 bases at J; junction bases unmatched: 12. The germline V gene encodes CDR1 DFQATT and CDR2 SNEGSKA (reference sequence). The CDR3 region has the DNA TGCAGTGCTAGAGCAACCCGAGCGGGAGTAGAAACAGATACGCAGTATTTT. Amino acids: CSARATRAGVETDTQYF.

The rearrangement uses TRBV20-1 and TRBJ2-7, with TRBD2 identical over 11 bases. The CDR3 length is 13 residues. V lost 3 bases to trimming and J lost 5 bases; unmatched junction nucleotides: 3. Per germline, CDR1 DFQATT and CDR2 SNEGSKA (reference sequence). The CDR3 reads CSARTSGNHEQYV. CDR3 DNA sequence: TGCAGTGCTAGGACTAGCGGGAACCACGAGCAGTACGTC.

The chain uses TRBV9 and TRBJ1-2; D is unresolved. The CDR3 length is 13 residues. The germline V gene has CDR1 SGDLS and CDR2 YYNGEE. Trimming took 6 bases from V and 6 from J, leaving 15 bases between them. CDR3 in DNA: TGTGCCAGCACCGCCGGCACGGAGGATGGCTACACCTTC. Amino acids: CASTAGTEDGYTF. Full variable domain (rest looked up from reference TRBV9 and TRBJ1-2): DSGVTQTPKHLITATGQRVTLRCSPRSGDLSVYWYQQSLDQGLQFLIQYYNGEERAKGNILERFSAQQFPDLHSELNLSSLELGDSALYFCASTAGTEDGYTFGSGTRLTVV.

The CDR3 DNA is TGCAGCGTCGAGGAACCGAAGGGCTACACCTTC. Protein sequence: CSVEEPKGYTF. The genes are TRBV29-1 and TRBJ1-2; D unresolved. Trimming pared 6 bases from V and 8 bases from J, leaving 13 bases between. The CDR3 runs to 11 residues. Germline lookup yields CDR1 SQVTM and CDR2 ANQGSEA.